This T cell receptor beta chain comes out of a study of blood T cell repertoires in COVID-19. Study overall: Collection of acute and convalescent COVID-19 samples took place in the United States, Italy and Spain. PBMCs, B-cell-depleted T cells, or T cells provided the cDNA or gDNA that made up the material.

As handled by the study authors: Researchers report that nucleated cell counts were estimated from reference gene primer amplification. Here immunoSEQ multiplex PCR was the method, and the copy in TCRdb shows in-frame clones only, minus some. The V and J calls and clone size are taken from that table; D and trimming were inferred from the DNA. This sample has over 200,000 clones, with around four fifths found just once. This clone was recorded once. The CDR3 loop spans 14 amino acids. The germline V gene encodes CDR1 LNHDA and CDR2 SQIVND (reference sequence). Trimming removed 5 bases from V and 4 bases from J; junction bases left unmatched: 7.

Sequenced: peripheral blood. The sequence was collected from a woman aged 80 or over with active or convalescent COVID-19. The genes are TRBV19 and TRBJ2-7; 8 bases match TRBD1. The CDR3 protein is CASSFMDRAYEQYF. CDR3 DNA: TGTGCCAGTAGTTTTATGGACAGGGCTTACGAGCAGTACTTC.